This TCR beta chain came from a study of OX40 agonist ivuxolimab in advanced cancers. About the study as a whole: The costimulatory receptor OX40 (CD134) was targeted by ivuxolimab, a fully human IgG2 agonistic monoclonal antibody. Intravenous ivuxolimab was administered to patients every 2 weeks at six dose levels: 0.01, 0.1, 0.3, 1.5, 3 and 10 mg/kg. Of the approximately 50 dose-escalation patients, hepatocellular carcinoma was present in around 20, melanoma in about 15, renal cell carcinoma in 9 and head and neck cancer in 9. In the dose-escalation cohort, around four fifths of patients were male, and the mean age was roughly 60 years, with a range of about 23 to 80. Patients were allowed to have had prior anti-PD-1, anti-PD-L1 or anti-CTLA-4 therapy, and roughly 40% of the dose-escalation patients had been treated with checkpoint inhibitors. Three dose-escalation patients achieved partial responses, one with hepatocellular carcinoma and two with cutaneous melanoma. The point of sequencing TCRbeta in the periphery was to test whether ivuxolimab changed TCR sequence diversity and drove clonal T-cell expansion. The monotherapy dose-escalation portion (N ≈ 50 patients) of the phase I ivuxolimab trial is reported in the paper.

With regard to this clone: The antigen this receptor binds is unknown. Per-base qualities were not stored, and no clone one base away is much larger.

The paper's findings and limits, for the study overall: In partial responders in the 0.1-3.0 mg/kg groups, normalized peripheral clonal expansion was found to be among the lowest, especially among CD8+ T cells. Low levels of normalized T-cell clonal expansion were also seen in some nonresponding patients. After ivuxolimab, CD8+ T cells had more expanded clones than CD4+ T cells on average. At doses from 0.1 to 3.0 mg/kg, clonal expansion was seen in both CD4+ and CD8+ blood T cells between baseline and week 6. The antigen specificity of the clonally expanded peripheral T cells was not determined.

Counted from cysteine to phenylalanine, this CDR3 has 15 amino acids. Only CDR3 DNA is held: 45 bases, read in frame from base 1. From the germline V gene, CDR1 is SNHLY and CDR2 is FYNNEI. V has 3 bases trimmed and J has 2 bases trimmed; junction bases matching no gene number 3. Genomic DNA was extracted from sorted cells for sequencing of the TCRbeta CDR3 region. TCRbeta CDR3 regions were sequenced using the immunoSEQ Assay. The immuneACCESS repertoire file appears here via TCRdb, limited to in-frame rearrangements. These files lack a portion of the clones; in checked studies, under half of the deficit traces to unresolved V genes, and the cause of the others is not known. The sample records 100,000 or so clones, 90% to 96% of which are singletons. 2% of the sample comes from the top ten. Patients with a history of autoimmune disease or receiving systemic immunosuppression were excluded from the trial. In every dose cohort, peripheral blood was drawn for TCR sequencing at baseline, cycle 4 day 1, and cycle 7 day 1. Samples came from an open-label, multicenter, first-in-human phase I dose-escalation trial of ivuxolimab. The trial enrolled adults with locally advanced or metastatic head and neck squamous cell, hepatocellular, melanoma or renal cell carcinoma. Before TCR sequencing, CD4+ T cells and CD8+ T cells were sorted from peripheral blood as separate populations.

The sample was CD4+ or CD8+ T cells sorted from blood, taken in a trial of the OX40 agonist ivuxolimab. The V gene is TRBV2 and the J gene is TRBJ2-3, with 9 bases aligning to TRBD2. This clonotype was obtained from an adult with an advanced solid tumor such as melanoma, head and neck, liver or kidney cancer. The CDR3 in this case is CASSDGGGATDTQYF. The DNA reads as follows: TGTGCCAGCAGTGACGGCGGGGGGGCCACAGATACGCAGTATTTT.